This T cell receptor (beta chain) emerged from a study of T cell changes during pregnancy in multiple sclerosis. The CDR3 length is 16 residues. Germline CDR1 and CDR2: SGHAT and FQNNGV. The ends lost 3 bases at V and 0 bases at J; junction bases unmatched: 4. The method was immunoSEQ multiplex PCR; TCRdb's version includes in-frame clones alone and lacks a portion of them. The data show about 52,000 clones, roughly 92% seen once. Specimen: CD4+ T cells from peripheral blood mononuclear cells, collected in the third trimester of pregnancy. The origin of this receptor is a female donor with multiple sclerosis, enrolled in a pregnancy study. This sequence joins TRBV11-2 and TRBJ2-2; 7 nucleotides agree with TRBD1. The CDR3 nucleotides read TGTGCCAGCAGCTTGAGGGGGACAGCGAACACCGGGGAGCTGTTTTTT. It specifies CASSLRGTANTGELFF. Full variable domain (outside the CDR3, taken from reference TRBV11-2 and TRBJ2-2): EAGVAQSPRYKIIEKRQSVAFWCNPISGHATLYWYQQILGQGPKLLIQFQNNGVVDDSQLPKDRFSAERLKGVDSTLKIQPAKLEDSAVYLCASSLRGTANTGELFFGEGSRLTVL.